The clone carrying this T cell receptor beta chain was seen a few times. Germline CDR1 MNHEY, CDR2 SMNVEV (reference sequence). V lost 3 bases and J lost 8; bases outside the gene matches: 12. CDR3 length equals 15 residues. This record belongs to a study of control samples from healthy donors and cancer patients. Data came from immunoSEQ multiplex PCR; TCRdb stores just in-frame clones and leaves some out. There are about 70,000 clones in the sample; over 75% occur only once, and under 3% lies in the top ten. V and J are TRBV27 and TRBJ1-2; TRBD1 matches at 7 bases. The sequencing input was PBMCs. The TCR originated in a woman aged 45-60 years with head and neck cancer. The CDR3 coding sequence is TGTGCCAGCAGTTTTCTAGGGGGCCTCGGGGAGGGCTACACCTTC. Translated, it gives CASSFLGGLGEGYTF.